A selection of T cell receptor beta chains follows, all from one sample in a study of blood T cell repertoires in COVID-19. Method: immunoSEQ multiplex PCR; TCRdb's copy keeps in-frame clones and lacks some. The sample contains under 65,000 clones, roughly 89% of which appear only once. Sequencing used peripheral blood. All receptors derive from a woman aged 60-70 years with COVID-19, enrolled during active disease. CDR3s include the opening cysteine and the closing phenylalanine or tryptophan. Each record gives: V gene, clone size, J gene, D gene, CDR3 DNA, CDR3 protein. A D gene is named only where the DNA matches it firmly. A clone size is listed for some rows: how often the clone was seen (once, few, many), or a class if it is expanded.

>TRBV14|.|TRBJ2-7|TRBD2
TGTGCCAGCAGCGGAGACGGGGGGAGGTACGAGCAGTACTTC
CASSGDGGRYEQYF
>TRBV7-9|.|TRBJ2-7|.
TGTGCCAGCAGCTTAGGCCCGCAGTTCTCCTACGAGCAGTACTTC
CASSLGPQFSYEQYF
>TRBV14|.|TRBJ2-2|.
TGTGCCAGCAGCCCCCTATGGTACACCGGGGAGCTGTTTTTT
CASSPLWYTGELFF
>TRBV29-1|once|TRBJ2-2|.
TGCAGCGCCAAGGGCAGCGGGCACGTCCCCGGGGAGCTGTTTTTT
CSAKGSGHVPGELFF
>TRBV3-1/TRBV3-2|once|TRBJ2-3|.
TGTGCCAGCACTACGGGTGGGTCTGGCACAGATACGCAGTATTTT
CASTTGGSGTDTQYF
>TRBV18|.|TRBJ2-5|.
TGTGCCAGCTCACCACTCATGACTAGTTCCGTTAAAGAGACCCAGTACTTC
CASSPLMTSSVKETQYF
>TRBV29-1|.|TRBJ1-3|.
TGCAGCGCCCGTTTGAGGGTTGGAAACACCATATATTTT
CSARLRVGNTIYF
>TRBV3-1/TRBV3-2|few|TRBJ1-2|.
TGTGCCAGCAGGGGGCTATCTAACTATGGCTACACCTTC
CASRGLSNYGYTF
>TRBV9|few|TRBJ2-1|TRBD1
TGTGCCAGCAGCGTAGTAGGACAGGGTTCCTACAATGAGCAGTTCTTC
CASSVVGQGSYNEQFF
>TRBV30|once|TRBJ2-2|.
TGTGCCTGGAGTGTACTCGGGGCCGGGGAGCTGTTTTTT
CAWSVLGAGELFF
>TRBV9|.|TRBJ1-2|TRBD1
TGTGCCAGCAGCGGACGACAGGGGATATTGGAATATGGCTACACCTTC
CASSGRQGILEYGYTF
>TRBV19|.|TRBJ1-6|.
TGTGCCAGTAGTATTTGGAGGGTAATAGATTCACCCCTCCACTTT
CASSIWRVIDSPLHF
>TRBV2|few|TRBJ1-5|.
TGTGCCAGCCAGCGCCTAAGCAATCAGCCCCAGCATTTT
CASQRLSNQPQHF
>TRBV5-4|.|TRBJ2-2|.
TGTGCCACCACAACCGGGACACAGAACACCGGGGAGCTGTTTTTT
CATTTGTQNTGELFF
>TRBV30|once|TRBJ2-3|.
TGTGCCTGGAGGGGGGGTTGGCAGAGCACAGATACGCAGTATTTT
CAWRGGWQSTDTQYF
>TRBV2|.|TRBJ2-2|.
TGTGCCAGCACCCGACAGGGAGGAAAGCTGTTTTTT
CASTRQGGKLFF
>TRBV28|.|TRBJ2-7|.
TGTGCCAGCAGCTTACAGGGTTACGAGCAGTACTTC
CASSLQGYEQYF
>TRBV30|.|TRBJ1-4|TRBD1
TGTGCCTGGAGACAGACAGGGGGGAATGAAAAACTGCTTTTT
CAWRQTGGNEKLLF
>TRBV3-1/TRBV3-2|.|TRBJ2-1|.
TGTGCCAGCAGCCCCGTGGGGGCCAAATACAATGAGCAGTTCTTC
CASSPVGAKYNEQFF
>TRBV4-1|once|TRBJ2-5|TRBD1
TGCGCCAGCAGCCAATTGACAGGGGCGACGGAGACCCAGTACTTC
CASSQLTGATETQYF
>TRBV7-9|once|TRBJ2-7|.
TGTGCCAGCAGCCCACAGAGCTCCTACGAGCAGTACTTC
CASSPQSSYEQYF
>TRBV6-1|.|TRBJ1-2|.
TGTGCCAGCAGTGAAAATTACCCCACAGGGTTCCGGGGCTACACCTTC
CASSENYPTGFRGYTF
>TRBV27|.|TRBJ2-1|TRBD1
TGTGCCAGCAACAGGGTGGGGGAGCGCCGGGACAGAGACAATGAGCAGTTCTTC
CASNRVGERRDRDNEQFF
>TRBV19|.|TRBJ1-4|TRBD1
TGTGCCAGTAGTATTTGGGGGACAGGGGGAGGTGAAAAACTGTTTTTT
CASSIWGTGGGEKLFF
>TRBV27|.|TRBJ2-1|.
TGTGCCAGCAGTTTTCGGGGGAGTGAGGGTGAGCAGTTCTTC
CASSFRGSEGEQFF
>TRBV5-1|.|TRBJ1-3|.
TGCGCCAGCAGCTTGAAAGACAGCAACTCTGGAAACACCATATATTTT
CASSLKDSNSGNTIYF
>TRBV6-5|.|TRBJ1-6|TRBD1
TGTGCCAGCACCTTAGGGGACAGGGATAATTCACCCCTCCACTTT
CASTLGDRDNSPLHF
>TRBV27|.|TRBJ2-2|.
TGTGCCAGCAGTTCCCGACTAGTTATAGGCACCGGGGAGCTGTTTTTT
CASSSRLVIGTGELFF
>TRBV20-1|.|TRBJ1-2|TRBD1
TGCAGTGCTAGTATACCGGGACAGGGGATTGGTGGCTACACCTTC
CSASIPGQGIGGYTF
>TRBV3-1/TRBV3-2|.|TRBJ2-7|TRBD2
TGTGCCAGCAGCCAAGTGGGGGGACTAAGGAAGTACTTC
CASSQVGGLRKYF
>TRBV3-1/TRBV3-2|.|TRBJ2-7|.
TGTGCCAGCAGCCAAGTAAACGAGCAGTACTTC
CASSQVNEQYF
>TRBV5-1|.|TRBJ1-1|.
TGCGCCAGCAGCCTGGGGGGAGCACGGAACACTGAAGCTTTCTTT
CASSLGGARNTEAFF
>TRBV19|.|TRBJ1-1|.
TGTGCCAGTAGTCCGGGACATCCGAACACTGAAGCTTTCTTT
CASSPGHPNTEAFF
>TRBV19|.|TRBJ2-7|.
TGTGCCAGTAGTATCGGGCCAGGGTGGGAGCAGTACTTC
CASSIGPGWEQYF